This T cell receptor (beta chain) was retrieved from a study of T cell responses to AZD1222 COVID-19 vaccine. Second-dose intervals of approximately 4 or approximately 12 weeks were pooled. The ends lost 4 bases at V and 10 bases at J; junction bases unmatched: 0. Germline V gives CDR1 SNHLY, CDR2 FYNNEI. This CDR3 comprises 12 residues. General observations from the study: Spike-specific TCR depth and breadth grew after two AZD1222 doses. The study reported that nearly half of spike-specific TCRs target unmutated variant regions. Donors in the cohort were predominantly white British and more often female, and clonal diversity was possibly underestimated.

In the case of this clone: Its antigen is undetermined.

Measured with immunoSEQ multiplex PCR; TCRdb has only the in-frame clones, and not every one. Of fewer than 150,000 clones in the sample, around 90% were seen once. The source of this sequence is an adult who received the AZD1222 COVID-19 vaccine. The chain uses TRBV2 and TRBJ2-1; 11 bases are a match to TRBD1. Sequences were derived from peripheral blood, sampled 28 days after the second AZD1222 dose. Here the CDR3 reads CASSGTGGEQFF. CDR3 nucleotide sequence: TGTGCCAGCAGTGGGACAGGGGGCGAGCAGTTCTTC.